This T cell receptor beta chain was sequenced for a study of T-cell reconstitution after alpha-beta-depleted transplantation in children. Regarding the study as a whole: Among T cells one year after transplant, newly produced cells accounted for most counts and diversity. Diversity of TCRbeta at day 60 was high in some patients, arising from surviving recipient T cells and thymic progenitors. Where alpha-beta T cells came from about two months after transplant was reportedly several hundred expanded graft clones.

The authors prepared the TCRbeta library with unique molecular identifiers. TCRdb re-called the PCR reads through MiXCR, storing one row per CDR3 protein. The repertoire holds fewer than 750,000 distinct CDR3 sequences, with more than 20% as singletons. Comment on this clonotype: As yet, its antigen is unknown.

The CDR3 has 16 amino acids. V shed 3 bases and J shed 1 base, with 15 bases lying between them. Germline V gene lookup returns CDR1 ENHRY and CDR2 SYGVKD. This TCR was recovered from a boy in the first two years of life who had a stem cell transplant for acute myeloid leukemia, so the T cells may come from the graft donor. The chain couples TRBV10-3 to TRBJ1-2, with D possibly matching TRBD1 (5 bases). Sequenced material: PBMCs, mostly from graft donor cells, taken 360 days after TCRalphabeta/CD19-depleted stem cell transplant. In nucleotides, the CDR3 is TGTGCCATCAGTGATGGAAGGTCAGGGAATAACTATGGCTACACCTTC. Its translation is CAISDGRSGNNYGYTF.